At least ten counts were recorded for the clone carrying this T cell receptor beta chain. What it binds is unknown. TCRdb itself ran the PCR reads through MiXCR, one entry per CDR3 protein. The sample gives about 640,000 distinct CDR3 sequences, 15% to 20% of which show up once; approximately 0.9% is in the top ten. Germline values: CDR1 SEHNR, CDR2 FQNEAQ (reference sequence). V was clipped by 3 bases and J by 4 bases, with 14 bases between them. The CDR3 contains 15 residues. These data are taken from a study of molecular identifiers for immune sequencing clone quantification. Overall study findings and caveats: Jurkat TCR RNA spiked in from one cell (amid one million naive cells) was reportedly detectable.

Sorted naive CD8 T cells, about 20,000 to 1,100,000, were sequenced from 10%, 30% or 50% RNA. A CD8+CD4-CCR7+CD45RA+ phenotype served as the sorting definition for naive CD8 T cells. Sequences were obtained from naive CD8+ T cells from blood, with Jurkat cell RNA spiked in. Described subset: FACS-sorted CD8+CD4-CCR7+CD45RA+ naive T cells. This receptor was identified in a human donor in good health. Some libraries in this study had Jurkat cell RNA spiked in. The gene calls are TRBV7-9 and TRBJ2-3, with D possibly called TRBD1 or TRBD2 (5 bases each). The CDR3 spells CASSFGGHRADTQYF. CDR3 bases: TGTGCCAGCAGCTTTGGGGGTCATAGGGCAGATACGCAGTATTTT.